This TCR beta chain was sequenced for a study of CD8 T cells in Susac syndrome. CDR1 is ENHRY and CDR2 is SYGVKD in the germline V gene. The length of the CDR3 is 14 residues. V lost 0 bases to trimming and J lost 0 bases, with 6 bases between them. Random hexamers were used to reverse transcribe roughly 0.5 to 1 ug of RNA. TCRdb fed the immunoSEQ multiplex PCR reads into MiXCR, producing one record per CDR3 protein. Found here are about 430,000 distinct CDR3 sequences, about 85% of them singletons; the top ten hold roughly 0.11%. The chain is built from TRBV10-3 and TRBJ2-7; D ambiguous. This receptor was obtained from a human donor with multiple sclerosis. Sequenced sample: CD8+ T cells from PBMCs. CDR3 DNA sequence: TGTGCCATCAGTGAGTCGGAGAGCTCCTACGAGCAGTACTTC. Encoded protein: CAISESESSYEQYF.